The 27 T cell receptor beta chains below all came from one sample that was sequenced in a study of blood T cell repertoires in COVID-19. Here immunoSEQ multiplex PCR was the method, and the copy in TCRdb shows in-frame clones only, minus some. This table has 430,000 or so clones, roughly 88% appearing once. Sequencing was carried out using PBMCs or T cells enriched from blood (not recorded which). These receptors all stem from a woman aged 18-30 years who had been exposed to COVID-19.

V gene TRBV7-2 combines with J gene TRBJ2-3; 10 nucleotides line up with TRBD2. The V gene end was trimmed by 1 base and the J gene end by 4 bases; junction bases not matched to a gene: 5. The CDR3 runs to 16 residues. Germline V gives CDR1 SGHTA, CDR2 FQGNSA. CDR3: CASSLVPSGGADTQYF. The CDR3 region has the DNA TGTGCCAGCAGCTTAGTTCCTAGCGGGGGAGCAGATACGCAGTATTTT.

This chain joins TRBV10-3 and TRBJ2-6; 7 bases agree with TRBD1. The CDR3 loop spans 17 amino acids. V shed 2 bases, J shed 0 bases, and the junction held 4 bases outside the gene matches. Germline-derived CDR1 and CDR2 are ENHRY and SYGVKD. The CDR3 nucleotides read TGTGCCATCAGTGAGCCGGGACAGAACTCTGGGGCCAACGTCCTGACTTTC. It is translated as CAISEPGQNSGANVLTF.

V usage is TRBV6-5 and J usage is TRBJ2-7; a possible D gene is TRBD1 (5 bases). V was trimmed by 8 bases and J by 2 bases, leaving 13 bases between them. This CDR3 spans 13 amino acids. In germline, CDR1 is MNHEY, CDR2 SVGAGI. The chain's CDR3 is CASRQGSPYEQYF. The CDR3 region has the DNA TGTGCCAGCCGGCAGGGAAGTCCCTACGAGCAGTACTTC.

This sequence joins TRBV3-1 (or the pseudogene TRBV3-2) and TRBJ1-1; possibly TRBD1 for D (6 bases). The length of the CDR3 is 17 residues. Trimming cost V 0 bases and J 0 bases, with 14 bases left between them. CDR1 LGHDT and CDR2 YNNKEL come from the germline V gene (reference sequence). The CDR3 DNA is TGTGCCAGCAGCCAAGATTTATGGACAGCGATGAACACTGAAGCTTTCTTT. Its translation: CASSQDLWTAMNTEAFF.

The sample holds a few counts of this clone. CDR3 nucleotides: TGTGCCAGCAGTTCTTACCAGTACTCTGGAAACACCATATATTTT. It encodes CASSSYQYSGNTIYF. The rearrangement uses TRBV28 and TRBJ1-3; no clear D. CDR1 is MDHEN, CDR2 SYDVKM, per germline. V was shortened by 4 bases and J by 0 bases, with 10 bases between the two germline ends. CDR3 length: 15 amino acids.

The gene calls are TRBV11-3 and TRBJ1-4; D not resolved. The CDR3 totals 14 residues. CDR1 is SGHNT and CDR2 is YENEEA in the germline V gene. V lost 1 base to trimming and J lost 4 bases, with 7 bases between them. The CDR3 coding sequence is TGTGCCAGCAGCTTAGCCAGATTTAATGAAAAACTGTTTTTT. This encodes CASSLARFNEKLFF.

V and J are TRBV29-1 and TRBJ1-1; perhaps TRBD1 as D (5 bases). The CDR3 is 13 residues long. The germline V and J ends were trimmed by 4 bases and 5 bases, with 14 bases remaining between them. In germline, CDR1 is SQVTM, CDR2 ANQGSEA. The CDR3 sequence: CSVVGAMETEAFF. The CDR3 DNA reads as TGCAGCGTTGTAGGGGCAATGGAAACTGAAGCTTTCTTT.

The chain has TRBV19 and TRBJ2-1; possible D gene TRBD2, 5 bases. Deletions cut 1 base from V and 4 bases from J, with 14 bases between. The CDR3 has 16 amino acids. Looked up from germline, CDR1 is LNHDA and CDR2 is SQIVND (reference sequence). CDR3 nucleotide sequence: TGTGCCAGTAGTATAGGGCTCAGCGGCTTTTACAATGAGCAGTTCTTC. As protein: CASSIGLSGFYNEQFF. Full variable domain (remainder filled in from reference TRBV19 and TRBJ2-1): DGGITQSPKYLFRKEGQNVTLSCEQNLNHDAMYWYRQDPGQGLRLIYYSQIVNDFQKGDIAEGYSVSREKKESFPLTVTSAQKNPTAFYLCASSIGLSGFYNEQFFGPGTRLTVL.

The chain joins TRBV7-2 to TRBJ2-1, with D possibly TRBD1 on 6 matching bases. CDR1 is SGHTA, CDR2 FQGNSA, per germline. The CDR3 is 15 residues long. Trimming left V 2 bases short and J 1 base short, with 9 bases between. This CDR3 is CASSLQGQSYNEQFF. The CDR3 DNA reads as TGTGCCAGCAGCTTACAGGGGCAATCCTACAATGAGCAGTTCTTC.

The genes are TRBV5-6 and TRBJ1-4; 9 bases agree with TRBD1. V shed 3 bases and J 5 bases; nucleotides not matched to a gene: 2. The CDR3 totals 14 residues. Per germline, CDR1 SGHDT and CDR2 YYEEEE. CDR3 coding DNA: TGTGCCAGCAGCTCGGACAGGGGAAATGAAAAACTGTTTTTT. It translates to CASSSDRGNEKLFF.

This chain joins TRBV6-2 or TRBV6-3 and TRBJ1-1; a possible D gene is TRBD1 (6 bases). V gave up 4 bases and J gave up 0 bases, with 12 bases separating them. This CDR3 is built from 15 residues. Germline CDR1 MNHEY, CDR2 SVGEGT. CDR3 DNA: TGTGCCAGCAGTTGGGGGGGCAGGATGAACACTGAAGCTTTCTTT. Translated, it gives CASSWGGRMNTEAFF.

The chain has TRBV14 and TRBJ1-2, with D possibly TRBD1 on 5 matching bases. This CDR3 is built from 15 residues. The germline gives CDR1 SGHDN, CDR2 FVKESK. Deletions cut 5 bases from V and 2 bases from J, with 15 bases between. The CDR3 reads CASSLRGHANYGYTF. The CDR3 DNA is TGTGCCAGCAGCTTACGAGGACACGCAAACTATGGCTACACCTTC.

The rearrangement joins TRBV21-1 to TRBJ2-7; the table's D gene call, TRBD1, was not cross checked with the DNA. TRBV21-1 is given as a pseudogene. This CDR3 has 14 residues. Written as DNA, the CDR3 is TGTGCCAGCAGCCAATGGGACAGCACCTACGAGCAGTACTTC. Encoded protein: CASSQWDSTYEQYF.

V and J are TRBV21-1 and TRBJ1-1; the DNA was not compared with TRBD1, the D call given in the table. TRBV21-1 is recorded as a pseudogene. The CDR3 covers 16 residues. The CDR3 spells CASSKGHIAVNTEAFF. The DNA for the CDR3 is TGTGCCAGCAGCAAGGGGCACATTGCCGTGAACACTGAAGCTTTCTTT.

This rearrangement joins TRBV19 to TRBJ1-2; 8 bases align to TRBD1. There are 15 residues in the CDR3. Germline assignment: CDR1 LNHDA and CDR2 SQIVND (reference sequence). Trimming at V came to 3 bases and at J to 5 bases, leaving 8 bases not matched to a gene. This chain's CDR3 is CASSIGQGQAYGYTF. Written as DNA, the CDR3 is TGTGCCAGTAGTATCGGACAGGGCCAAGCGTATGGCTACACCTTC.

The chain is built from TRBV4-1 and TRBJ1-2; D ambiguous. Germline CDR1 and CDR2: MGHRA and YSYEKL. The CDR3 is 15 amino acids. Trimming shortened V by 1 base and J by 0 bases, and 9 bases separated the two germline ends. The CDR3 region has the DNA TGCGCCAGCAGCCAAGCCGGGTTAGCTAACTATGGCTACACCTTC. This gives the protein CASSQAGLANYGYTF.

This clone was seen once. The rearrangement joins TRBV7-8 to TRBJ1-2; D unresolved. The germline CDR1 and CDR2 sequences are SGHVS and FQNEAQ. The CDR3 extends over 15 amino acids. The germline V and J ends were trimmed by 7 bases and 0 bases, with 15 bases remaining between them. CDR3 region: CASTLGGVSNYGYTF. For the CDR3, the DNA is TGTGCCAGCACTCTGGGCGGGGTCTCTAACTATGGCTACACCTTC.

The chain is built from TRBV5-1 and TRBJ2-5; 15 nucleotides align to TRBD2. The germline CDR1 and CDR2 sequences are SGHRS and YFSETQ. With 4 bases clipped from V and 4 bases from J, the junction kept 2 bases outside the gene matches. This CDR3 is built from 15 residues. CDR3 in amino acids: CASSRTSGGAETQYF. The CDR3 region has the DNA TGCGCCAGCAGCAGGACTAGCGGGGGGGCAGAGACCCAGTACTTC.

This chain connects TRBV27 to TRBJ2-3; D is undetermined. Trimming stripped 3 bases from V and 4 bases from J, with 5 bases between. The CDR3 extends over 12 amino acids. The germline V gene encodes CDR1 MNHEY and CDR2 SMNVEV (reference sequence). CDR3 region: CASSLGSDTQYF. Written as DNA, the CDR3 is TGTGCCAGCAGTTTGGGCTCAGATACGCAGTATTTT.

The chain couples TRBV6-5 to TRBJ1-1, with D maybe TRBD1 (5 bases). The germline V gene encodes CDR1 MNHEY and CDR2 SVGAGI. V was cut by 6 bases and J by 2 bases, with 13 bases left in between. The CDR3 totals 14 residues. The CDR3 region has the DNA TGTGCCAGCAGCCCCGGGGGGTATAACACTGAAGCTTTCTTT. Translation: CASSPGGYNTEAFF.

The J gene is TRBJ1-2, the V gene TRBV7-3, with a tentative D call TRBD1 (5 bases). The CDR3 spans 12 residues. Germline CDR1 reads SGHTA; CDR2 reads FQGTGA. The germline V and J ends were trimmed by 5 bases and 6 bases, with 10 bases remaining between them. The CDR3: CASSNPGDGYTF. CDR3 bases: TGTGCCAGCAGCAACCCGGGGGATGGCTACACCTTC.

The rearrangement joins TRBV7-2 to TRBJ2-5; 7 nucleotides line up with TRBD1. Germline V gives CDR1 SGHTA, CDR2 FQGNSA. The CDR3 covers 15 residues. Losses at the gene ends were 5 bases for V and 1 base for J; bases not matched to a gene: 7. The CDR3 bases are TGTGCCAGCAGCCTCGGACAGGTTCCCCAAGAGACCCAGTACTTC. Translating it yields CASSLGQVPQETQYF. The full variable domain, in which reference TRBV7-2 and TRBJ2-5 provide the parts outside the CDR3, is GAGVSQSPSNKVTEKGKDVELRCDPISGHTALYWYRQSLGQGLEFLIYFQGNSAPDKSGLPSDRFSAERTGGSVSTLTIQRTQQEDSAVYLCASSLGQVPQETQYFGPGTRLLVL.

The chain uses TRBV27 and TRBJ1-2; perhaps TRBD1 as D (5 bases). Per the germline V gene, CDR1 is MNHEY and CDR2 is SMNVEV (reference sequence). The CDR3 length is 15 residues. V was cut by 6 bases and J by 3 bases, with 17 bases left in between. CDR3 nucleotides: TGTGCCAGCAGCCCTATGGGGGGGACCTACTATGGCTACACCTTC. This encodes CASSPMGGTYYGYTF.

In this sample, this clone turned up once. This chain connects TRBV7-3 to TRBJ2-3; tentative D call: TRBD2 (5 bases). From germline, CDR1 is SGHTA and CDR2 FQGTGA. Trimming left V 5 bases short and J 1 base short, with 16 bases between. The CDR3 has 16 residues. CDR3 DNA sequence: TGTGCCAGCAGCCCTGACGGCCCCGGGGGCACAGATACGCAGTATTTT. Translated, it gives CASSPDGPGGTDTQYF.

This rearrangement joins TRBV19 to TRBJ1-6; D gene uncertain. The ends were cut back, 4 bases at V and 6 bases at J, with 10 bases in the middle. CDR1 is LNHDA and CDR2 is SQIVND in the germline V gene (reference sequence). The CDR3 is made up of 14 amino acids. Here the CDR3 DNA reads TGTGCCAGTAGTAGCGCCGTCGGTAATTCACCCCTCCACTTT. Residues: CASSSAVGNSPLHF.

V is TRBV21-1 and J is TRBJ1-2; the table's D call of TRBD1 was not tested on the DNA. TRBV21-1 represents a pseudogene. The length of the CDR3 is 17 residues. The CDR3 DNA follows: TGTGCCAGCAGCACCGGAGACAGGGGTGGAGGGGACTATGGCTACACCTTC. It specifies CASSTGDRGGGDYGYTF.

The rearrangement uses TRBV7-6 and TRBJ1-5, with TRBD1 identical over 8 bases. Germline V lookup: CDR1 SGHVS, CDR2 FNYEAQ. The CDR3 is 15 amino acids. V was clipped by 1 base and J by 3 bases; unmatched bases: 2. In nucleotides, the CDR3 is TGTGCCAGCAGCTTAGGGACAGGGCCCAATCAGCCCCAGCATTTT. It specifies CASSLGTGPNQPQHF.